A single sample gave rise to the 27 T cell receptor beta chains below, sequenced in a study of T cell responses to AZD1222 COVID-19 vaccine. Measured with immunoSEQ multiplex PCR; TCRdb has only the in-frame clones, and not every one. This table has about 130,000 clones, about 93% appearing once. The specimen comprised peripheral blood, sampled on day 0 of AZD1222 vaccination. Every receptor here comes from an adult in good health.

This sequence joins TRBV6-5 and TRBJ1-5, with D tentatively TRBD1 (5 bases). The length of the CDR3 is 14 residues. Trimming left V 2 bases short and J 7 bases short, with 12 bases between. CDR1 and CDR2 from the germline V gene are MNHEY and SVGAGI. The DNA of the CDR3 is TGTGCCAGCAGTTACGAAAGGGGCCGACAGCCCCAGCATTTT. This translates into CASSYERGRQPQHF.

The CDR3, as DNA: TGTGCCAGCCGCAAGGACGGTAGCAATCAGCCCCAGCATTTT. Protein product: CASRKDGSNQPQHF. The rearrangement links TRBV6-5 to TRBJ1-5; D remains unclear. The germline CDR1 and CDR2 sequences are MNHEY and SVGAGI. The V end lost 8 bases, the J end lost 0 bases, and 11 bases lay between the germline ends. The CDR3 length is 14 residues.

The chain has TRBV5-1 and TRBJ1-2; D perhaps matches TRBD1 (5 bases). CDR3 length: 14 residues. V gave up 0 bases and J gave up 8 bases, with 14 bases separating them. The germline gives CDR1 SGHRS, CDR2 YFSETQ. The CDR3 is CASSLGSPGNGYTF. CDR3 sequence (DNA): TGCGCCAGCAGCTTGGGTAGTCCAGGGAACGGCTACACCTTC.

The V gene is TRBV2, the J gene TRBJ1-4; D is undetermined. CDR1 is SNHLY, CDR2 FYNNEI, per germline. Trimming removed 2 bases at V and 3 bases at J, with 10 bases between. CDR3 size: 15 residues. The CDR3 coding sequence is TGTGCCAGCAGTGAATTTAAGACCGCTAATGAAAAACTGTTTTTT. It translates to CASSEFKTANEKLFF.

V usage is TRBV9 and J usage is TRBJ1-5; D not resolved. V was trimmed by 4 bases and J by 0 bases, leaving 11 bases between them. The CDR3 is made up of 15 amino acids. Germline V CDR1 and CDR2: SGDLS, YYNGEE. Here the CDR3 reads CASSPDGLSNQPQHF. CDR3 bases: TGTGCCAGCAGCCCAGACGGGCTTAGCAATCAGCCCCAGCATTTT.

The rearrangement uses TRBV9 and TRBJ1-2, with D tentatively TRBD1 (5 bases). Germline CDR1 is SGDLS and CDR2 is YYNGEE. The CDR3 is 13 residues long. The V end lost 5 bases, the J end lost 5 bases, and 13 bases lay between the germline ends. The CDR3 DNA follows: TGTGCCAGCAGTAGGGGTTCCGGGTATGGCTACACCTTC. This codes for CASSRGSGYGYTF.

The CDR3 bases are TGTGCCAGCTCACCAGGGGGAGGTGGCAATCAGCCCCAGCATTTT. Protein product: CASSPGGGGNQPQHF. This rearrangement joins TRBV18 to TRBJ1-5, with D perhaps matching TRBD1 (5 bases). V lost 2 bases, J lost 2 bases, and 10 bases lay in between. Germline CDR1 KGHSH, CDR2 LQKENI. This CDR3 comprises 15 residues.

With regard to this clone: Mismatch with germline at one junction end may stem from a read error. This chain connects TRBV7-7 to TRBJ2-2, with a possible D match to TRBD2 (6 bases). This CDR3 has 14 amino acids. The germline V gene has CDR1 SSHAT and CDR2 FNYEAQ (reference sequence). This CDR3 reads CASSSGLPAGELFF. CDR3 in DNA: TGTGCTAGCAGCTCGGGACTCCCCGCGGGGGAGCTGTTTTTT.

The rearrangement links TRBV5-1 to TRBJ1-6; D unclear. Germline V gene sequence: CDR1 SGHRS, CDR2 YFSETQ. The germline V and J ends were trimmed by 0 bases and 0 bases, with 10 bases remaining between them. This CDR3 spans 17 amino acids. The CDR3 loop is CASSLEAGDSYNSPLHF. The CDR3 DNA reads TGCGCCAGCAGCTTGGAGGCGGGAGACTCCTATAATTCACCCCTCCACTTT. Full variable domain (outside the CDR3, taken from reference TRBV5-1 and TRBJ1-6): KAGVTQTPRYLIKTRGQQVTLSCSPISGHRSVSWYQQTPGQGLQFLFEYFSETQRNKGNFPGRFSGRQFSNSRSEMNVSTLELGDSALYLCASSLEAGDSYNSPLHFGNGTRLTVT.

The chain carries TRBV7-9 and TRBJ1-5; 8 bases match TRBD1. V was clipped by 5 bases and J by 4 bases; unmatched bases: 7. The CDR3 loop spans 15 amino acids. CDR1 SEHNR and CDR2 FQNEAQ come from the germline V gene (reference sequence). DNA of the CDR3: TGTGCCAGCAGCGGCGGACAGGGCCCAAATCAGCCCCAGCATTTT. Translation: CASSGGQGPNQPQHF. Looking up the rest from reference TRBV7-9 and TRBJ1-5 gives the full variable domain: DTGVSQNPRHKITKRGQNVTFRCDPISEHNRLYWYRQTLGQGPEFLTYFQNEAQLEKSRLLSDRFSAERPKGSFSTLEIQRTEQGDSAMYLCASSGGQGPNQPQHFGDGTRLSIL.

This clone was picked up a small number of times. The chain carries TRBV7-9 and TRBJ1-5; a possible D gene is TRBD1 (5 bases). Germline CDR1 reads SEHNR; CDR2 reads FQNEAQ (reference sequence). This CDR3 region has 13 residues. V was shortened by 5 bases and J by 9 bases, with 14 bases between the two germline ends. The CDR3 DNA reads TGTGCCAGCAGCGTGGGGACGGCATGGCCCCAGCATTTT. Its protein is CASSVGTAWPQHF.

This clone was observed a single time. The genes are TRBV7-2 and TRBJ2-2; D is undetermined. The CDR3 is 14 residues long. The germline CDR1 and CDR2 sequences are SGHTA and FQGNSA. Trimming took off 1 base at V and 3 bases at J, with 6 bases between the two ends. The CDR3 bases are TGTGCCAGCAGCTTAGGAGTCCACACCGGGGAGCTGTTTTTT. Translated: CASSLGVHTGELFF.

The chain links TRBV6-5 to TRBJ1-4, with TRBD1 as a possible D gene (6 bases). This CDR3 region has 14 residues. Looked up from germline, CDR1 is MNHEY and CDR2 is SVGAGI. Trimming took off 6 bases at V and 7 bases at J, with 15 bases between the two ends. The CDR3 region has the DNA TGTGCCAGCAGGAACAGGGTTGACGGTGAAAAACTGTTTTTT. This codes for CASRNRVDGEKLFF.

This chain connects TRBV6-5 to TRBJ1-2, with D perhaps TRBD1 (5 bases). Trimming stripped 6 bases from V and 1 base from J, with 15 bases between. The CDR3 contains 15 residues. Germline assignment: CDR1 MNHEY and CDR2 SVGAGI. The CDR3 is CASSPKRDYNYGYTF. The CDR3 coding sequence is TGTGCCAGCAGCCCCAAACGGGACTATAACTATGGCTACACCTTC.

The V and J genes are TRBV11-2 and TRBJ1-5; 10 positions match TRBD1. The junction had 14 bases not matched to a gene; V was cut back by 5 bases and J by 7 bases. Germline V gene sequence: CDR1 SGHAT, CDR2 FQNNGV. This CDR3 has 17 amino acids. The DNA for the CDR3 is TGTGCCAGCAGCCAGAGTCCGGACAGGGGGTTGAGACAGCCCCAGCATTTT. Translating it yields CASSQSPDRGLRQPQHF.

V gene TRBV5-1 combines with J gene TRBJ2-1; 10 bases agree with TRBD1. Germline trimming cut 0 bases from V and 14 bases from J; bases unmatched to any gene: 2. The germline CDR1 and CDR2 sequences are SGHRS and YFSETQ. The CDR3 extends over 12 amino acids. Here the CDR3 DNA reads TGCGCCAGCAGCTTGGAGGGACAGGGGAAGTTCTTC. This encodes CASSLEGQGKFF.

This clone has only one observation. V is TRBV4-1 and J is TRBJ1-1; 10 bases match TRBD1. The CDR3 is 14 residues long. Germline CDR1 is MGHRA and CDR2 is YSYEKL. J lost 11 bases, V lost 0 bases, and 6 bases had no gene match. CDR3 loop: CASSQDGTGVRAFF. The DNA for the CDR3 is TGCGCCAGCAGCCAAGATGGGACAGGGGTTCGGGCTTTCTTT.

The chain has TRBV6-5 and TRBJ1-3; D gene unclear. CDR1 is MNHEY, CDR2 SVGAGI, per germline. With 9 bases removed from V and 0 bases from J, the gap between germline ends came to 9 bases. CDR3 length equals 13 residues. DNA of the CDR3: TGTGCCAGTGAGTTCGTCTCTGGAAACACCATATATTTT. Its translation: CASEFVSGNTIYF.

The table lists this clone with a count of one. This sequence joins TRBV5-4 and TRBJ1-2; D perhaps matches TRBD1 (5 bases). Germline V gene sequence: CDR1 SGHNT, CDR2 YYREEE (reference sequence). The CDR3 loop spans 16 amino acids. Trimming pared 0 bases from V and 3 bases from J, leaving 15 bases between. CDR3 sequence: CASSLAPAGAYYGYTF. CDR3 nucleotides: TGTGCCAGCAGCTTGGCCCCCGCCGGGGCCTACTATGGCTACACCTTC.

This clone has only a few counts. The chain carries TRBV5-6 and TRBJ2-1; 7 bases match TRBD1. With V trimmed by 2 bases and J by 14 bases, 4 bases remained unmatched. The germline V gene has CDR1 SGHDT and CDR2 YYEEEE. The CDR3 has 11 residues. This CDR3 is CASSFRGPEFF. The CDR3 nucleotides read TGTGCCAGCAGCTTTAGGGGGCCCGAGTTCTTC. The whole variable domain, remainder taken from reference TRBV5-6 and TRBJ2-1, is DAGVTQSPTHLIKTRGQQVTLRCSPKSGHDTVSWYQQALGQGPQFIFQYYEEEERQRGNFPDRFSGHQFPNYSSELNVNALLLGDSALYLCASSFRGPEFFGPGTRLTVL.

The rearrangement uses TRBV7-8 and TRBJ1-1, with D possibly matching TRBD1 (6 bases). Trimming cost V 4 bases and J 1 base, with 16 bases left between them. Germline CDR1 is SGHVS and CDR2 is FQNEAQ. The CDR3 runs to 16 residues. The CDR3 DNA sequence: TGTGCCAGCAGCTCCCTGGGGGGGCAGTGGAACACTGAAGCTTTCTTT. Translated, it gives CASSSLGGQWNTEAFF.

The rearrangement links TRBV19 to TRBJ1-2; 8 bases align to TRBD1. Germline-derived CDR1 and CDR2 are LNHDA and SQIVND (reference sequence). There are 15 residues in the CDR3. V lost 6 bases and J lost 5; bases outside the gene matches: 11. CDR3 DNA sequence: TGTGCCAGTAGACTACCCCGACAGGGGAATTATGGCTACACCTTC. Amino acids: CASRLPRQGNYGYTF.

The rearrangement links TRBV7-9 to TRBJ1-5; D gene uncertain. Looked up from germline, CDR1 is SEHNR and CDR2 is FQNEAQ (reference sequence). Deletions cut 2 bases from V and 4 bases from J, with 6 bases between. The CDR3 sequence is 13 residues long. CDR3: CASSLFGNQPQHF. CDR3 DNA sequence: TGTGCCAGCAGCTTATTTGGGAATCAGCCCCAGCATTTT.

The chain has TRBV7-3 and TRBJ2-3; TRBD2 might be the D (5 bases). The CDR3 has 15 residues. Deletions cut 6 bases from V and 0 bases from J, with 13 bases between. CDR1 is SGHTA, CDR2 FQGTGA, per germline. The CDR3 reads CASSSGISSTDTQYF. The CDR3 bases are TGTGCCAGCAGTTCCGGGATTTCTAGCACAGATACGCAGTATTTT.

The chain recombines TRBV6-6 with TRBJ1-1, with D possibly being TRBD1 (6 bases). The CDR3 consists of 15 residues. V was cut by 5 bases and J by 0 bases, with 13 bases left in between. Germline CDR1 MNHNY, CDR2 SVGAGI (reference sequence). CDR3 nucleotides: TGTGCCAGCAGTGCCCGGACAGCCATGAACACTGAAGCTTTCTTT. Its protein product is CASSARTAMNTEAFF.

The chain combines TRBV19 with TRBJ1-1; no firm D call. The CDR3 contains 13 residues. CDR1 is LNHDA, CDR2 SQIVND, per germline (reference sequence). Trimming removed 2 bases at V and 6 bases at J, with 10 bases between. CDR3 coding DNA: TGTGCCAGTAGTATACTGGGGATCGCTGAAGCTTTCTTT. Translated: CASSILGIAEAFF.

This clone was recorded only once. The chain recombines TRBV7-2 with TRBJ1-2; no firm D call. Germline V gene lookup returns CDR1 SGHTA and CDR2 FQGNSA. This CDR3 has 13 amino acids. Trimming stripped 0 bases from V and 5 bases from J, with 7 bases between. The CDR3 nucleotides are TGTGCCAGCAGCTTAGCAAGGGTTTATGGCTACACCTTC. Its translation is CASSLARVYGYTF.